These 5 T cell receptor beta chains came from one sample sequenced in a study of blood T cell repertoires in COVID-19. The repertoire was sequenced with immunoSEQ multiplex PCR; TCRdb's copy has only in-frame clones and lacks some. The repertoire holds under 300,000 clones, with around 93% as singletons. Sample: PBMCs or T cells enriched from blood (not recorded which). The receptors here all came from a human donor in a cohort exposed to, infected with or recovered from COVID-19 (not recorded which). The donor label of this sample is uncertain.

The rearrangement uses TRBV20-1 and TRBJ1-1, with D unresolved. Trimming took off 7 bases at V and 6 bases at J, with 9 bases between the two ends. Germline assignment: CDR1 DFQATT and CDR2 SNEGSKA (reference sequence). This CDR3 contains 10 residues. CDR3 sequence reads: CSVLIPEAFF. The DNA of the CDR3 is TGCAGTGTCCTTATCCCTGAAGCTTTCTTT.

This clone has a single count. The CDR3 coding sequence is TGTGCCAGCAGCTCCGGGACAGGCCTCTACGAGCAGTACTTC. It codes for CASSSGTGLYEQYF. The gene calls are TRBV5-6 and TRBJ2-7; 8 nucleotides line up with TRBD1. The CDR3 loop spans 14 amino acids. Losses at the gene ends were 3 bases for V and 3 bases for J; bases not matched to a gene: 5. Germline V gene sequence: CDR1 SGHDT, CDR2 YYEEEE.

The table lists this clone with a few counts. V gene TRBV2 combines with J gene TRBJ1-4; no firm D call. The CDR3 loop spans 14 amino acids. V lost 8 bases and J lost 4, with 14 bases in between. Per the germline V gene, CDR1 is SNHLY and CDR2 is FYNNEI. CDR3 coding DNA: TGTGCCAGCGCCCGACGGACTAGTAATGAAAAACTGTTTTTT. It yields the protein CASARRTSNEKLFF.

The chain employs TRBV1 and TRBJ2-7; TRBD1 is the table's D call and was not checked against the DNA. TRBV1 is shown as a pseudogene. There are 12 residues in the CDR3. CDR3 sequence: CTSLQASYEQYF. The CDR3 coding sequence is TGCACCAGCCTACAGGCCTCCTACGAGCAGTACTTC.

Notes on this clone: This specimen includes other DNA sequences encoding the same CDR3. The rearrangement uses TRBV30 and TRBJ1-6; 7 bases map to TRBD1. The V gene end was trimmed by 3 bases and the J gene end by 8 bases; junction bases not matched to a gene: 1. Germline CDR1 is GTSNPN and CDR2 is SVGIG (reference sequence). This CDR3 is built from 12 residues. CDR3 nucleotides: TGTGCCTGGAGCACAGGGGATTCACCCCTCCACTTT. Translating it yields CAWSTGDSPLHF.